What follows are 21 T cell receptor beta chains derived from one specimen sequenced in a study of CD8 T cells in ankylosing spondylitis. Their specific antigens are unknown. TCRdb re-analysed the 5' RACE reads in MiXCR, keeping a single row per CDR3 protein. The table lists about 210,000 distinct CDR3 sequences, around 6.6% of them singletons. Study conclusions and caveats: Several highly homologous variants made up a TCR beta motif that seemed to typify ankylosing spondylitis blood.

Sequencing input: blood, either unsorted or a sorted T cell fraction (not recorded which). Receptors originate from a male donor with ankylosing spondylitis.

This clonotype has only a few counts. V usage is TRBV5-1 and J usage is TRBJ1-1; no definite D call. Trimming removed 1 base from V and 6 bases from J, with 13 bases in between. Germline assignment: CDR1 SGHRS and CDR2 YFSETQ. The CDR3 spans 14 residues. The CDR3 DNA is TGCGCCAGCAGCTTGATGGTCGGGAAAGCTGAAGCTTTCTTT. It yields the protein CASSLMVGKAEAFF.

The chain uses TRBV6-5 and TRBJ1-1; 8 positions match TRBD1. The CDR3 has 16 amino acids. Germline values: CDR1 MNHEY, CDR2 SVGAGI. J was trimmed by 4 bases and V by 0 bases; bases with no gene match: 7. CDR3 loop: CASSYSKRQGRTEAFF. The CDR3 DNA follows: TGTGCCAGCAGTTACTCGAAGCGACAGGGGCGCACTGAAGCTTTCTTT.

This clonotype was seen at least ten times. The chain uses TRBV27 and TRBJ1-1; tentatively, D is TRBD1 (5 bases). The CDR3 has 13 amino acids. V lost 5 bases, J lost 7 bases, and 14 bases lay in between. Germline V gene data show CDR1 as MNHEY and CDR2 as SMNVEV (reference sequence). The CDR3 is CASSLGGRGEAFF. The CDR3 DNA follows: TGTGCCAGCAGTCTGGGGGGACGGGGTGAAGCTTTCTTT.

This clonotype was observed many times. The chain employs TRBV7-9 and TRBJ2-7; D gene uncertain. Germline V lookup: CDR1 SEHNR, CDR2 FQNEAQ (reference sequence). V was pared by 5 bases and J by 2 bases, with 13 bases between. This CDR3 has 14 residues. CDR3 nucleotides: TGTGCCAGCAGCCCCCCGCAGGCACCCTACGAGCAGTACTTC. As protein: CASSPPQAPYEQYF.

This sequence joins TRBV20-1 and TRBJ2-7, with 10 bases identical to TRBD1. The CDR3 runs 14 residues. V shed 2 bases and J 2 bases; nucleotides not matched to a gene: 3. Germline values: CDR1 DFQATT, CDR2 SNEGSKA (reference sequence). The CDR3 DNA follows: TGCAGTGCTAGATGGGACAGGGGACCCTACGAGCAGTACTTC. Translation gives CSARWDRGPYEQYF.

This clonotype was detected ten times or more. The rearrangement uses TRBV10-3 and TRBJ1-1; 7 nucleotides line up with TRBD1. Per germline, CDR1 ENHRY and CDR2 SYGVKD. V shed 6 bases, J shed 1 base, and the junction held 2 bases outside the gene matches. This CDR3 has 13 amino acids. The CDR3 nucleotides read TGTGCCATCAGGGGGGACAGGAACACTGAAGCTTTCTTT. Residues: CAIRGDRNTEAFF.

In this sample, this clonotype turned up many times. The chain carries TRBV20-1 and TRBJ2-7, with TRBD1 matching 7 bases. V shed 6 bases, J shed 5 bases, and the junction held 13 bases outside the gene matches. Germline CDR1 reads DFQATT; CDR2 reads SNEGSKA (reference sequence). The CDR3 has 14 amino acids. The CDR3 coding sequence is TGCAGTGCATTGGGTGAGGGGGCGCTCCACGAGCAGTACTTC. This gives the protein CSALGEGALHEQYF.

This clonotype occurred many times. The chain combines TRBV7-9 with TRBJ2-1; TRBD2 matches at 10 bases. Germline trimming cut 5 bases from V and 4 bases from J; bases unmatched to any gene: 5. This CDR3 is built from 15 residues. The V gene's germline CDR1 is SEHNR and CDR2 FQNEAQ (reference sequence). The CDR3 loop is CASSHPGLAYNEQFF. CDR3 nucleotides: TGTGCCAGCAGCCACCCGGGACTAGCGTACAATGAGCAGTTCTTC.

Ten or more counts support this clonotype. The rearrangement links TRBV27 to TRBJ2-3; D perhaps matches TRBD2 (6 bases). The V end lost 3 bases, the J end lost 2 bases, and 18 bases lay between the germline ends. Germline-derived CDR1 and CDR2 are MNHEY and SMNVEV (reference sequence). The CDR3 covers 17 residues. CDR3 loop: CASSFRPGVLTTDTQYF. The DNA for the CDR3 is TGTGCCAGCAGTTTCCGGCCGGGGGTCTTAACCACAGATACGCAGTATTTT.

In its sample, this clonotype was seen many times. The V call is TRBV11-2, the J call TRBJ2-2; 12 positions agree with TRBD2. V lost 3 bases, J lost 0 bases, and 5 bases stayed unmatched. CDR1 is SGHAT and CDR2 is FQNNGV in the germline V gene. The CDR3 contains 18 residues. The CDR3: CASSFGLAGFANTGELFF. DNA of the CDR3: TGTGCCAGCAGCTTCGGACTAGCGGGGTTTGCGAACACCGGGGAGCTGTTTTTT.

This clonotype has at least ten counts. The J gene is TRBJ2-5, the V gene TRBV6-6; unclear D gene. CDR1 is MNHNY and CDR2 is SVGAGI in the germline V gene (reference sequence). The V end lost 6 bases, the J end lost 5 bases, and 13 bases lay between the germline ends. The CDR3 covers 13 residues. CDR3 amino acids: CASRSGFFETQYF. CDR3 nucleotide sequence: TGTGCCAGCAGGTCCGGGTTTTTCGAGACCCAGTACTTC.

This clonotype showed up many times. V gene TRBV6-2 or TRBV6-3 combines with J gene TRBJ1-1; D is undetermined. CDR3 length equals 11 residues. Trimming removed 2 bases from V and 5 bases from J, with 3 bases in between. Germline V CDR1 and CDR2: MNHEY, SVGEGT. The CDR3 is CASSYRTEAFF. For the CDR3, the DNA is TGTGCCAGCAGTTACCGGACTGAAGCTTTCTTT.

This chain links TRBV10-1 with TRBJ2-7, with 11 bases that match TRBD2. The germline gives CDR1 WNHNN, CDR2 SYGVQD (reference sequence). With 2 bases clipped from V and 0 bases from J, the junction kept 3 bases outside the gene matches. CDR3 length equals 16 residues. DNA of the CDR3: TGCGCCAGCAGTGAGAGACTAGCGGGGAGCTCCTACGAGCAGTACTTC. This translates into CASSERLAGSSYEQYF.

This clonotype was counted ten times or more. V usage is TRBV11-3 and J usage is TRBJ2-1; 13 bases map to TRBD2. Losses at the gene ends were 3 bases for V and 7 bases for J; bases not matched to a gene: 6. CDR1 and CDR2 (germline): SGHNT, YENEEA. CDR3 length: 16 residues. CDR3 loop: CASSLGTSGAGNEQFF. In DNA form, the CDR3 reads TGTGCCAGCAGCTTGGGGACTAGCGGGGCAGGGAATGAGCAGTTCTTC.

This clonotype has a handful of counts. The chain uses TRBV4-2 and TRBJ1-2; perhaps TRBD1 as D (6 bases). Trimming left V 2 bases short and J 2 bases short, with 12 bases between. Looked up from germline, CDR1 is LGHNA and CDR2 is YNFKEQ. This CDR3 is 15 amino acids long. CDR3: CASSQSLQGNYGYTF. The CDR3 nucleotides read TGTGCCAGCAGCCAATCACTACAGGGAAACTATGGCTACACCTTC.

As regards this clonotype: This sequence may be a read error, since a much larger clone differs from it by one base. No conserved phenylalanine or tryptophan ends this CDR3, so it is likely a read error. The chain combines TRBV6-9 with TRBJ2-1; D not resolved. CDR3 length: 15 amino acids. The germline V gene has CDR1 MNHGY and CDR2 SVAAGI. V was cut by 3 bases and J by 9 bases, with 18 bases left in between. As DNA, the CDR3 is TGTGCCAGCAGTTACCCGACTGCTGGCAGTCCTGAGCAGTTCATC. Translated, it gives CASSYPTAGSPEQFI.

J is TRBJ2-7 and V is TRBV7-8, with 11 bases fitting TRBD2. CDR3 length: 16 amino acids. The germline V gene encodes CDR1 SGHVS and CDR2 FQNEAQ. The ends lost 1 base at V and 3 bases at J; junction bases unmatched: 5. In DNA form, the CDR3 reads TGTGCCAGCAGCTTAGGGGGACTAGCGGACTACTACGAGCAGTACTTC. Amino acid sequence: CASSLGGLADYYEQYF.

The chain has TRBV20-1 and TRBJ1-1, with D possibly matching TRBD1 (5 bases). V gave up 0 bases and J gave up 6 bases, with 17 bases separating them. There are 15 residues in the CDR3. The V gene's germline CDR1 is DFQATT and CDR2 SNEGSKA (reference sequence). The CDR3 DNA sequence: TGCAGTGCTAGAGATGACATAGGGACGACGGCTGAAGCTTTCTTT. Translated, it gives CSARDDIGTTAEAFF.

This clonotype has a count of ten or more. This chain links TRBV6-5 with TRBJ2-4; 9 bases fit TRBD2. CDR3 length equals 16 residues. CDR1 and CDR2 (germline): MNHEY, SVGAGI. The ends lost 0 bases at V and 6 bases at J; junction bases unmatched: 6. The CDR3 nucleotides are TGTGCCAGCAGTTACTCGAGCGGGAGGCGTTTAAACATTCAGTACTTC. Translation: CASSYSSGRRLNIQYF.

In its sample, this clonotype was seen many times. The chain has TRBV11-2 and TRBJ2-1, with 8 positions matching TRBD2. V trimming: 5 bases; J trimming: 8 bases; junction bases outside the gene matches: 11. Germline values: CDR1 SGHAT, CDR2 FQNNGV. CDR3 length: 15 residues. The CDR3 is CASSGTGLVRYEQFF. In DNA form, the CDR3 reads TGTGCCAGCAGCGGCACGGGACTAGTTAGGTATGAGCAGTTCTTC.

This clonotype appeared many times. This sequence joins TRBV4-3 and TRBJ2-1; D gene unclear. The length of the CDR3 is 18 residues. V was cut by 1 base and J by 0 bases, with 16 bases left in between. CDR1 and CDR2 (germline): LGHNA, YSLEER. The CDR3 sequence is CASSQGSFAVSSYNEQFF. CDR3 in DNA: TGCGCCAGCAGCCAAGGATCCTTTGCGGTTAGCTCCTACAATGAGCAGTTCTTC.